This TCR beta chain was sequenced during a study of blood T cell repertoires in COVID-19. Overall study: The study drew acute and convalescent COVID-19 samples from the United States, Italy and Spain. Nucleic acid was either cDNA or gDNA, and it came from T cells, B-cell-depleted T cells, or PBMCs.

The CDR3 is 13 residues long. Trimming removed 6 bases at V and 1 base at J, with 4 bases between. Original processing methods: Scientists estimated how many nucleated cells there were by amplifying reference gene primers. Assay used: immunoSEQ multiplex PCR; TCRdb lists only in-frame clones, some missing. V, J and clone size were drawn from that table, and D and trimming were deduced from the DNA. The table has 110,000 to 150,000 clones, more than 80% seen once. V is TRBV12-3 or TRBV12-4 and J is TRBJ2-6; D remains ambiguous. The specimen sequenced was peripheral blood. The source of this sequence is an elderly woman with acute or convalescent COVID-19. In DNA, the CDR3 is TGTGCCAGCAGGGCATCTGGGGCCAACGTCCTGACTTTC. Its translation is CASRASGANVLTF.